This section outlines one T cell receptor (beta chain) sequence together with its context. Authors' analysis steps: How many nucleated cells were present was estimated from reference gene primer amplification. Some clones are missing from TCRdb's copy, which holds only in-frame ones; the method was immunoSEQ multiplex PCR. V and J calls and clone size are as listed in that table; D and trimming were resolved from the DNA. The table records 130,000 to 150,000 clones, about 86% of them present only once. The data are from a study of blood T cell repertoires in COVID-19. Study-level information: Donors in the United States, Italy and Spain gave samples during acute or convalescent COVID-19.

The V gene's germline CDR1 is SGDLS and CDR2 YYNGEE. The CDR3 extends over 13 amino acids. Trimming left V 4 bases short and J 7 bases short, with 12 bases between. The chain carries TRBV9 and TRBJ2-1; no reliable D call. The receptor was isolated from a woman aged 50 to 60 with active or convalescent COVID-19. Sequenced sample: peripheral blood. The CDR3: CASSNTPWNEQFF. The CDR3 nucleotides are TGTGCCAGCAGCAACACCCCCTGGAATGAGCAGTTCTTC. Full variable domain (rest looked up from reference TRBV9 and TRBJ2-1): DSGVTQTPKHLITATGQRVTLRCSPRSGDLSVYWYQQSLDQGLQFLIQYYNGEERAKGNILERFSAQQFPDLHSELNLSSLELGDSALYFCASSNTPWNEQFFGPGTRLTVL.